These T cell receptor beta chains were read from a single sample in a study of blood T cell repertoires in COVID-19. TCRdb keeps only in-frame clones here, not all; method: immunoSEQ multiplex PCR. The repertoire consists of approximately 200,000 clones, with around 90% occurring once and the leading ten covering roughly 3%. Sequencing was carried out using peripheral blood. Every receptor here comes from a man under 40 with COVID-19, enrolled during active disease. CDR3s leave out the opening cysteine and the closing phenylalanine or tryptophan.

TRBV5-1	TRBJ2-7	ASSLVAGAFYEQY
TRBV19	TRBJ1-2	ASTQGDGARGYGYT
TRBV5-1	TRBJ1-5	ASSLAGQSNQPQH
TRBV6-2/TRBV6-3	TRBJ1-2	ASSQDGTGNGYT
TRBV7-6	TRBJ1-3	ASSFGTAGNTIY
TRBV30	TRBJ1-5	AWSIPGTPGVQPQH
TRBV28	TRBJ1-5	ASSFGSNQPQH
TRBV28	TRBJ2-1	ASSRGHRVANEQF
TRBV19	TRBJ2-7	ASSRGPSYEQY
TRBV6-5	TRBJ2-7	ASSYTTSGTYEQY
TRBV7-2	TRBJ1-2	ASSLQGARGYT
TRBV23-1	TRBJ2-3	ASSQGFRYTCTDTQY
TRBV21-1	TRBJ2-7	ASRKGGGRISYEQY
TRBV5-1	TRBJ1-2	ASSLGGQAGYT
TRBV7-2	TRBJ2-2	ASSLEVLAGTGELF
TRBV7-3	TRBJ2-5	ASSINKGGQETQY
TRBV29-1	TRBJ2-2	SVEWGTGAHTGELF
TRBV5-8	TRBJ1-6	ASSLEQGSYNSPLH
TRBV3-1/TRBV3-2	TRBJ1-2	ASKRGSGGYT
TRBV10-3	TRBJ2-7	AISLLGQGGGEQY
TRBV7-2	TRBJ1-1	ATEYRSDPEAF
TRBV12-5	TRBJ2-5	ASGLASAGVFQETQY
TRBV28	TRBJ2-3	ASSSPGLTFTDTQY
TRBV7-3	TRBJ1-2	ASSPGGFELKSYGYT
TRBV7-2	TRBJ2-1	ASSLEAGGNEQF
TRBV19	TRBJ1-5	ASSAPHRGTSNQPQH
TRBV12-5	TRBJ1-1	ASGRGTEAF
TRBV6-5	TRBJ1-1	ASSYTGIMNTEAF
TRBV5-1	TRBJ1-2	ASRGQGDGYT
TRBV28	TRBJ2-7	ASSGTGTSYEQY
TRBV24-1	TRBJ2-1	ATSDFLGPGREEQF
TRBV2	TRBJ1-5	ASSNRQGVGNQPQH
TRBV19	TRBJ1-1	ASIQTPNTEAF